The clone carrying this T cell receptor (beta chain) has ten or more counts. Its specificity is not known. Germline-derived CDR1 and CDR2 are SGHAT and FQNNGV. The CDR3 has 15 amino acids. Trimming removed 3 bases from V and 0 bases from J, with 6 bases in between. The source of the sample is a study of CD8+CD57+ T cells in acquired aplastic anemia. Whole-study context: There were roughly 11 million reads, on average, for CD4+ cells from healthy donors.

Investigators profiled TCR beta VDJ and CDR3 from genomic DNA template. TCRdb reprocessed the reads via MiXCR and lists one record per CDR3 protein. The table includes about 40,000 distinct CDR3 sequences, 55% to 80% detected once. Findings of the study overall: Overlapping CD8+ CDR3 repertoires of patients and controls contained some 30 shared sequences.

What was sequenced was sorted CD4+, CD8+, or CD8+CD57+ T cells (not recorded which) from PBMCs. The chain employs TRBV11-2 and TRBJ2-6, with D hard to call. The clonotype comes from a human donor in good health, serving as a control. CDR3 DNA: TGTGCCAGCAGCTTGTGGGGCTCTGGGGCCAACGTCCTGACTTTC. This gives the protein CASSLWGSGANVLTF. The full variable domain, with the rest looked up from reference TRBV11-2 and TRBJ2-6, is EAGVAQSPRYKIIEKRQSVAFWCNPISGHATLYWYQQILGQGPKLLIQFQNNGVVDDSQLPKDRFSAERLKGVDSTLKIQPAKLEDSAVYLCASSLWGSGANVLTFGAGSRLTVL.